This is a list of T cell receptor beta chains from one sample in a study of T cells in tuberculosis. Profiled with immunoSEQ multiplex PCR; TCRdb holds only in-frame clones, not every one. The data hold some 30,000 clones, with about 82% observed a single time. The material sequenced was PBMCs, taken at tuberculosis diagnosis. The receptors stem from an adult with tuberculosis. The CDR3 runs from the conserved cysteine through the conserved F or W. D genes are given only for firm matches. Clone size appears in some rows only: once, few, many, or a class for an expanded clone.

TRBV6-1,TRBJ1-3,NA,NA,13,CATYLRTGNTIYF,TGTGCCACCTACCTCCGAACTGGAAACACCATATATTTT
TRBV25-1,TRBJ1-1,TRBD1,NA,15,CASSVLRQGSTEAFF,TGTGCCAGCAGTGTCTTGAGACAGGGGAGCACTGAAGCTTTCTTT
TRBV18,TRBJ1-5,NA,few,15,CASSAVNYGNQPQHF,TGTGCCAGCTCAGCAGTTAATTACGGCAATCAGCCCCAGCATTTT
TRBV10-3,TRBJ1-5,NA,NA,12,CAISEPGQPQHF,TGTGCCATCAGTGAACCAGGTCAGCCCCAGCATTTT
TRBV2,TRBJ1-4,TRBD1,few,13,CASRRDRDEKLFF,TGTGCCAGCAGGAGGGACAGGGATGAAAAACTGTTTTTT
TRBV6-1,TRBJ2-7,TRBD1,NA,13,CASSETRDRDLFF,TGTGCCAGCAGTGAAACTAGGGACAGGGACCTGTTCTTC
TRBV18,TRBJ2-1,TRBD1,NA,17,CASSPALGTGKNNEQFF,TGTGCCAGCTCACCCGCGCTGGGGACAGGGAAGAACAATGAGCAGTTCTTC
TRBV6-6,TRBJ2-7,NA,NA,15,CASSRNTRSSYEQYF,TGTGCCAGCAGTCGTAACACTAGGAGCTCCTACGAGCAGTACTTC
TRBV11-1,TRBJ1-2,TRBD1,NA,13,CASSLSTGDGYTF,TGTGCCAGCAGCCTTTCGACAGGGGATGGCTACACCTTC
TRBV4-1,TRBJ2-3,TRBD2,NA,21,CASSQPGLAGGPSASTDTQYF,TGCGCCAGCAGCCAACCCGGACTAGCGGGGGGCCCCAGTGCTAGCACAGATACGCAGTATTTT
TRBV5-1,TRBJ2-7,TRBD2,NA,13,CASSLAGRSEQYF,TGCGCCAGCAGCTTAGCGGGGAGGTCCGAGCAGTACTTC
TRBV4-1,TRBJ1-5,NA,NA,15,CASSLRAGAFQPQHF,TGCGCCAGCAGCTTGAGAGCAGGGGCGTTCCAGCCCCAGCATTTT
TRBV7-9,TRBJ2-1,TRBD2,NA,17,CASSSLPGTSDDNEQFF,TGTGCCAGCAGCTCCCTCCCCGGGACTAGCGACGACAATGAGCAGTTCTTC
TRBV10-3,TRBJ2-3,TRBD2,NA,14,CAISELAGEGTQYF,TGTGCCATCAGTGAACTTGCGGGAGAGGGTACGCAGTATTTT
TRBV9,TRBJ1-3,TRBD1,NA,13,CASSVTGENTIYF,TGTGCCAGCAGCGTAACAGGGGAAAACACCATATATTTT
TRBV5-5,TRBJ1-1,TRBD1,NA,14,CASSLDRGGTEAFF,TGTGCCAGCAGCCTGGACAGGGGGGGAACTGAAGCTTTCTTT
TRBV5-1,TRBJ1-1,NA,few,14,CASSLVQDNTEAFF,TGCGCCAGCAGCTTGGTGCAGGATAACACTGAAGCTTTCTTT
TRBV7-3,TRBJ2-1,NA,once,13,CASSYGTYNEQFF,TGTGCCAGCAGCTACGGGACCTACAATGAGCAGTTCTTC
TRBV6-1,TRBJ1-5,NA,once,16,CASSEKGSRSNQPQHF,TGTGCCAGCAGTGAGAAAGGGAGTCGAAGCAATCAGCCCCAGCATTTT
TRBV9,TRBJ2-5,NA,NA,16,CASSTHLGVGGETQYF,TGTGCCAGCAGCACGCATCTGGGGGTAGGGGGAGAGACCCAGTACTTC
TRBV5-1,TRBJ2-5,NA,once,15,CASSSGTSNQETQYF,TGCGCCAGCAGCTCTGGGACTTCTAACCAAGAGACCCAGTACTTC
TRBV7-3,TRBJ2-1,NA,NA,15,CASSFRSGDYNEQFF,TGTGCCAGCAGCTTTAGAAGCGGCGACTACAATGAGCAGTTCTTC
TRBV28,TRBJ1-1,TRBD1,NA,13,CAARDRLNTEAFF,TGTGCCGCAAGGGACAGGCTGAACACTGAAGCTTTCTTT
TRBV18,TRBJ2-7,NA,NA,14,CASSPRDRSYEQYF,TGTGCCAGCTCACCACGTGACAGGTCCTACGAGCAGTACTTC
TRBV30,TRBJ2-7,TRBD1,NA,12,CAWGTGGSEQYF,TGTGCCTGGGGGACAGGAGGGAGCGAGCAGTACTTC
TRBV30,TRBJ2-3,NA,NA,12,CAWKSSADTQYF,TGTGCCTGGAAGTCGAGTGCAGATACGCAGTATTTT
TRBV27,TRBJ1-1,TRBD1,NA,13,CASSSDRATEAFF,TGTGCCAGCAGTTCCGACAGGGCCACTGAAGCTTTCTTT
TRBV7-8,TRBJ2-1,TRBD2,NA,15,CASSLGRGGYNEQFF,TGTGCCAGCAGCTTAGGACGGGGGGGCTACAATGAGCAGTTCTTC
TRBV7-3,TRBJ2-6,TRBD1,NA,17,CASSPRDRDSGANVLTF,TGTGCCAGCAGCCCACGGGACAGGGACTCTGGGGCCAACGTCCTGACTTTC
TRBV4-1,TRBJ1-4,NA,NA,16,CASSQSPTTGGEKLFF,TGCGCCAGCAGCCAAAGTCCGACGACAGGCGGGGAAAAACTGTTTTTT
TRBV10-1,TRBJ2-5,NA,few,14,CASSEGKYQETQYF,TGCGCCAGCAGTGAGGGCAAATACCAAGAGACCCAGTACTTC
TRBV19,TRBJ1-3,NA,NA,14,CASANFRSGNTIYF,TGTGCCAGTGCGAACTTTAGATCTGGAAACACCATATATTTT
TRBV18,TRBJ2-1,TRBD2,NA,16,CASSPPRSGGADEQFF,TGTGCCAGCTCACCACCGAGGAGCGGGGGGGCCGATGAGCAGTTCTTC
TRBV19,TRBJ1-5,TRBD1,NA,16,CASSSADRVRNQPQHF,TGTGCCAGTAGTAGCGCCGACAGGGTCCGCAATCAGCCCCAGCATTTT
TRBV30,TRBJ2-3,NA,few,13,CAWSVRRADTQYF,TGTGCCTGGAGTGTCCGGCGGGCTGATACGCAGTATTTT
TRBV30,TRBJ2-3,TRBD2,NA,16,CALGTSGSRGTDTQYF,TGTGCCTTAGGGACTAGCGGGAGCCGGGGAACAGATACGCAGTATTTT
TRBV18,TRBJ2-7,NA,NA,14,CASSPDRGNYEQYF,TGTGCCAGCTCACCAGATCGAGGGAATTACGAGCAGTACTTC
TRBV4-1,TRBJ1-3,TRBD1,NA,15,CASNEQGGAGNTIYF,TGCGCCAGCAATGAACAGGGGGGGGCTGGAAACACCATATATTTT
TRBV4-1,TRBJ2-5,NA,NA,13,CASSYRDFQTQYF,TGCGCCAGCAGCTACCGGGATTTCCAGACCCAGTACTTC
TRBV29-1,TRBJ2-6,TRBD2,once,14,CSVGGGTGANVLTF,TGCAGCGTTGGCGGGGGTACTGGGGCCAACGTCCTGACTTTC
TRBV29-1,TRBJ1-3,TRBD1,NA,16,CSVTGGDSLSGNTIYF,TGCAGCGTGACAGGGGGCGACTCTCTCTCTGGAAACACCATATATTTT
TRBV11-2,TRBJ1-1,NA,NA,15,CASSSIRGGATEAFF,TGTGCCAGCAGCTCAATCCGGGGGGGTGCCACTGAAGCTTTCTTT
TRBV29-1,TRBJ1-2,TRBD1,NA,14,CSAQGTGGDYGYTF,TGCAGCGCCCAAGGGACAGGGGGGGATTATGGCTACACCTTC
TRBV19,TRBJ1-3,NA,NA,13,CASRSGSGNTIYF,TGTGCCAGTAGAAGCGGCTCTGGAAACACCATATATTTT
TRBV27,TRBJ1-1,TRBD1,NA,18,CASSLWGTGDGGGTEAFF,TGTGCCAGCAGTTTATGGGGGACAGGGGACGGCGGGGGCACTGAAGCTTTCTTT